This passage covers 16 T cell receptor beta chains from one sample sequenced in a study of vaccination effects on CD4 cells after COVID-19. Once cultured for more than nine days, the cells underwent separation to obtain CD4+ T cells. Their target antigens are unknown. Sequenced by immunoSEQ multiplex PCR; TCRdb stores in-frame clones only, minus some. The sample consists of about 70,000 clones, roughly three quarters of them appearing once. Sequencing was performed on CD4+ T cells from PBMCs cultured without peptide, taken before COVID-19 vaccination. These receptors were obtained from a human donor who received a COVID-19 vaccine.

The J gene is TRBJ2-1, the V gene TRBV18; 9 bases line up with TRBD2. This CDR3 is built from 16 residues. Trimming cost V 5 bases and J 0 bases; bases outside gene matches: 5. The V gene's germline CDR1 is KGHSH and CDR2 LQKENI. The CDR3 region is CASSYGAGGSYNEQFF. CDR3 bases: TGTGCCAGCTCATATGGAGCGGGGGGCTCCTACAATGAGCAGTTCTTC.

The chain carries TRBV4-1 and TRBJ1-6, with D unclear. The CDR3 spans 17 residues. Trimming took 2 bases from V and 8 from J, leaving 19 bases between them. Germline V gene sequence: CDR1 MGHRA, CDR2 YSYEKL. DNA of the CDR3: TGCGCCAGCAGCCAAATAAATCTCGGGTGGGTGGATTCACCCCTCCACTTT. Translating it yields CASSQINLGWVDSPLHF.

The chain couples TRBV7-8 to TRBJ2-1; D remains unclear. CDR1 SGHVS and CDR2 FQNEAQ come from the germline V gene. The CDR3 length is 16 residues. V was trimmed by 0 bases and J by 0 bases, leaving 9 bases between them. CDR3 DNA: TGTGCCAGCAGCTTAGCCGGAAGGAGCTCCTACAATGAGCAGTTCTTC. Amino acid sequence: CASSLAGRSSYNEQFF.

The rearrangement uses TRBV6-1 and TRBJ1-1, with 7 bases matching TRBD1. This CDR3 has 18 amino acids. CDR1 is MNHNS and CDR2 is SASEGT in the germline V gene. V gave up 3 bases and J gave up 11 bases; unmatched junction bases: 24. The chain's CDR3 is CASSDGPLRTGIMLVAFF. CDR3 nucleotides: TGTGCCAGCAGTGACGGCCCCTTGAGGACAGGAATTATGCTTGTGGCTTTCTTT.

This chain links TRBV7-3 with TRBJ2-1; D might be TRBD1 or TRBD2, each matching 5 bases. Germline CDR1 SGHTA, CDR2 FQGTGA. This CDR3 has 15 residues. Trimming cost V 1 base and J 7 bases, with 14 bases left between them. The chain's CDR3 is CASSLRGAPWNEQFF. The CDR3, as DNA: TGTGCCAGCAGCTTAAGAGGGGCCCCCTGGAATGAGCAGTTCTTC.

The chain is built from TRBV5-1 and TRBJ2-5; D ambiguous. The germline CDR1 and CDR2 sequences are SGHRS and YFSETQ. Between the trimmed V and J ends, which lost 0 bases and 0 bases, there was a span of 9 bases. The CDR3 loop spans 15 amino acids. The CDR3 loop reads CASSLEGQNQETQYF. The CDR3 DNA follows: TGCGCCAGCAGCTTGGAGGGTCAGAACCAAGAGACCCAGTACTTC.

The chain couples TRBV18 to TRBJ1-4, with 9 bases aligning to TRBD1. Germline V gives CDR1 KGHSH, CDR2 LQKENI. The junction had 14 bases not matched to a gene; V was cut back by 4 bases and J by 8 bases. The CDR3 is made up of 17 amino acids. The CDR3 DNA follows: TGTGCCAGCTCACTTGTACAGGGGGCTTTGATTGAGGAAAAACTGTTTTTT. Translation: CASSLVQGALIEEKLFF.

V is TRBV28 and J is TRBJ1-4; 7 nucleotides agree with TRBD1. J lost 6 bases, V lost 5 bases, and 9 bases had no gene match. The CDR3 is made up of 15 amino acids. Germline lookup yields CDR1 MDHEN and CDR2 SYDVKM. The CDR3 protein is CASSTSTGLYEKLFF. In DNA, the CDR3 is TGTGCCAGCAGTACCTCGACAGGGCTTTATGAAAAACTGTTTTTT.

The V and J genes are TRBV7-3 and TRBJ1-2; D possibly corresponds to TRBD1 (6 bases). V dropped 5 bases and J dropped 4 bases, with 17 bases sitting between them. This CDR3 comprises 15 residues. Germline CDR1 and CDR2: SGHTA and FQGTGA. CDR3 nucleotide sequence: TGTGCCAGCAGCCCCCAGGGGAGGGTCCCCTATGGCTACACCTTC. Encoded protein: CASSPQGRVPYGYTF.

This sequence joins TRBV3-1 (or the pseudogene TRBV3-2) and TRBJ2-2; D is unclear. The germline gives CDR1 LGHDT, CDR2 YNNKEL (reference sequence). V shed 4 bases and J shed 4 bases, with 4 bases lying between them. This CDR3 comprises 12 residues. CDR3 coding DNA: TGTGCCAGCAGCCTCCTCACCGGGGAGCTGTTTTTT. This translates into CASSLLTGELFF.

Turning to this clone: At one boundary the junction diverges from the germline segment, which might be a read error. J is TRBJ1-2 and V is TRBV6-5; D may be TRBD1 (6 bases). The germline V gene encodes CDR1 MNHEY and CDR2 SVGAGI. This CDR3 is built from 13 residues. DNA for the CDR3: TGTGCCAGCAGTTACACCGGACAGCTTGCCTCCGAGTTC. Encoded protein: CASSYTGQLASEF.

This clone appeared a few times. The chain links TRBV18 to TRBJ1-2; maybe TRBD1 (6 bases). V dropped 0 bases and J dropped 7 bases, with 12 bases sitting between them. The CDR3 spans 14 residues. CDR1 is KGHSH, CDR2 LQKENI, per germline. CDR3 residues: CASSPPIQGSGYTF. Here the CDR3 DNA reads TGTGCCAGCTCACCACCGATACAGGGTTCTGGCTACACCTTC.

The V call is TRBV18, the J call TRBJ1-1; possible D gene TRBD1, 5 bases. The CDR3 extends over 15 amino acids. Trimming removed 3 bases at V and 1 base at J, with 12 bases between. CDR1 and CDR2 (germline): KGHSH, LQKENI. The CDR3, as DNA: TGTGCCAGCTCACCCCCCCAGGGTACGAACACTGAAGCTTTCTTT. As protein: CASSPPQGTNTEAFF. Together with reference TRBV18 and TRBJ1-1, the CDR3 gives the full variable domain: NAGVMQNPRHLVRRRGQEARLRCSPMKGHSHVYWYRQLPEEGLKFMVYLQKENIIDESGMPKERFSAEFPKEGPSILRIQQVVRGDSAAYFCASSPPQGTNTEAFFGQGTRLTVV.

The chain is built from TRBV30 and TRBJ2-5; weak D call: TRBD2 (5 bases). Germline CDR1 GTSNPN, CDR2 SVGIG (reference sequence). With 0 bases removed from V and 5 bases from J, the gap between germline ends came to 10 bases. The CDR3 contains 13 residues. Written as DNA, the CDR3 is TGTGCCTGGAGTGTCGCGGGCGGGGAGACCCAGTACTTC. Translation: CAWSVAGGETQYF. Using reference TRBV30 and TRBJ2-5 for the parts outside the CDR3, the full variable domain is SQTIHQWPATLVQPVGSPLSLECTVEGTSNPNLYWYRQAAGRGLQLLFYSVGIGQISSEVPQNLSASRPQDRQFILSSKKLLLSDSGFYLCAWSVAGGETQYFGPGTRLLVL.

V is TRBV10-3 and J is TRBJ1-1; D gene ambiguous. Per the germline V gene, CDR1 is ENHRY and CDR2 is SYGVKD. Deletions cut 4 bases from V and 1 base from J, with 7 bases between. CDR3 length: 13 amino acids. CDR3 bases: TGTGCCATCAGTGTCCAGACGAACACTGAAGCTTTCTTT. The encoded protein is CAISVQTNTEAFF.

This CDR3 is CASSLEGDTQYF. CDR3 bases: TGTGCCAGCAGCTTGGAGGGGGATACGCAGTATTTT. The V and J genes are TRBV7-3 and TRBJ2-3; D might be TRBD2 (6 bases). The CDR3 is made up of 12 amino acids. Per germline, CDR1 SGHTA and CDR2 FQGTGA. V gave up 3 bases and J gave up 6 bases, with 7 bases separating them.